The entry that follows covers one T cell receptor beta chain sequence. The antigen is undetermined. Researchers ran the PCR with 60 Vbeta and 13 Jbeta primers. Sequencing used immunoSEQ multiplex PCR; TCRdb keeps in-frame clones, though not all of them. There are around 150,000 clones in the sample; roughly 80% occur only once, and under 2% lies in the top ten. Germline CDR1 SGHRS, CDR2 YFSETQ. The ends were cut back, 0 bases at V and 0 bases at J, with 9 bases in the middle. The CDR3 is 15 amino acids. Donors were nominally healthy when sampled, though unrecorded immune exposures were likely. The data originate from a study of cytomegalovirus exposure and HLA in healthy donors. Points from the study as a whole: In an earlier analysis, most TCR beta V segments were productive about 87% or about 30% of the time. On later analysis, the bulk of CMV-associated TCR beta chains appeared to be HLA-restricted.

The chain carries TRBV5-1 and TRBJ1-1; perhaps TRBD1 as D (6 bases). This TCR was sampled from a woman aged 40 to 55 in good health and CMV-seronegative. The sample consisted of PBMCs. The CDR3 loop reads CASSLGQVMNTEAFF. The CDR3 nucleotides are TGCGCCAGCAGCTTGGGACAGGTCATGAACACTGAAGCTTTCTTT. The full variable domain, rest sourced from reference TRBV5-1 and TRBJ1-1, is KAGVTQTPRYLIKTRGQQVTLSCSPISGHRSVSWYQQTPGQGLQFLFEYFSETQRNKGNFPGRFSGRQFSNSRSEMNVSTLELGDSALYLCASSLGQVMNTEAFFGQGTRLTVV.